This note documents a single T cell receptor (beta chain) sequence. What it recognizes is unknown. V dropped 3 bases and J dropped 5 bases, with 11 bases sitting between them. The germline V gene has CDR1 KGHSH and CDR2 LQKENI. The CDR3 loop spans 14 amino acids. This sample was taken from a study of shared clonotypes between healthy human individuals. Study details: Each donor's CD8 memory used one plate, CD8 naive two, each CD4 subset three. The study's findings and limits: Clonotype sharing across a handful of donors was observed for 4% to 5.5% of naive CD4 clonotypes.

TCRdb keeps only in-frame clones here, not all; method: immunoSEQ multiplex PCR. In the table there are fewer than 2.5 million clones, over 85% of which are singletons. CD4+ cells yielded CD45RA+ naive and CD45RA-negative memory subsets. Specimen: naive CD4+ T cells from PBMCs. Subset here: CD45RA+ positively selected. This receptor was identified in a man between 18 and 29 years old in good health. Some clones in this sample may be carry-over from other donors' samples. This rearrangement joins TRBV18 to TRBJ1-5; D possibly corresponds to TRBD1 (5 bases). This chain's CDR3 is CASSPDVGDQPQHF. DNA for the CDR3: TGTGCCAGCTCACCGGATGTGGGGGATCAGCCCCAGCATTTT.